Below are 18 T cell receptor beta chains sequenced from a single sample in a study of T cells in Graves' hyperthyroidism and ophthalmopathy. Amplified TCR beta CDR3 regions derived from RNA transcripts. The study used the HTBI primer set for a first-round RT-PCR of the TCR CDR3. TCRdb analysed the multiplex PCR reads with MiXCR anew, one entry per CDR3 protein. The data hold under 350,000 distinct CDR3 sequences, with about a sixth observed a single time. The sequencing sample was made of blood. These receptors all stem from a woman aged 55-75 years with Graves' ophthalmopathy.

V and J are TRBV6-2 or TRBV6-3 and TRBJ1-5; a possible D gene is TRBD1 (6 bases). This CDR3 comprises 15 residues. Trimming shortened V by 8 bases and J by 0 bases, and 14 bases separated the two germline ends. CDR1 and CDR2 from the germline V gene are MNHEY and SVGEGT. The CDR3 protein is CASGPDRYSNQPQHF. CDR3 nucleotide sequence: TGTGCCAGCGGACCGGACAGATATAGCAATCAGCCCCAGCATTTT.

This sequence joins TRBV11-2 and TRBJ2-7; the D gene is possibly TRBD2 (5 bases). With 2 bases removed from V and 6 bases from J, the gap between germline ends came to 17 bases. Germline CDR1 and CDR2: SGHAT and FQNNGV. The CDR3 length is 15 residues. As DNA, the CDR3 is TGTGCCAGCAGCTTATCAGGCCCCTTAGGAGGCGAGCAGTACTTC. Residues: CASSLSGPLGGEQYF.

This clonotype was found many times. The chain uses TRBV27 and TRBJ2-7; D unclear. The CDR3 is 13 residues long. The germline V gene encodes CDR1 MNHEY and CDR2 SMNVEV (reference sequence). Trimming removed 5 bases from V and 0 bases from J, with 8 bases in between. The CDR3 DNA follows: TGTGCCAGCAGTCCCAGGAGCTCCTACGAGCAGTACTTC. This gives the protein CASSPRSSYEQYF.

This chain joins TRBV5-6 and TRBJ2-1; D gene ambiguous. Looked up from germline, CDR1 is SGHDT and CDR2 is YYEEEE. This CDR3 spans 12 amino acids. V lost 0 bases and J 9 bases, leaving 7 bases between the germline ends. The chain's CDR3 is CASSLVSGEQFF. CDR3 DNA: TGTGCCAGCAGCTTGGTATCTGGTGAGCAGTTCTTC.

This clonotype appeared many times. V is TRBV6-1 and J is TRBJ2-7, with 13 bases lining up with TRBD2. This CDR3 has 15 residues. CDR1 and CDR2 from the germline V gene are MNHNS and SASEGT. With V trimmed by 5 bases and J by 5 bases, 6 bases remained unmatched. The CDR3 sequence: CASSPRGLAGNEQYF. The DNA of the CDR3 is TGTGCCAGCAGTCCCCGGGGACTAGCGGGAAACGAGCAGTACTTC.

In the case of this clonotype: A read error may account for a junction end that differs from germline. The V and J genes are TRBV19 and TRBJ1-1; TRBD1 matches at 9 bases. The CDR3 extends over 11 amino acids. Germline loops: CDR1 LNHDA, CDR2 SQIVND (reference sequence). CDR3 sequence reads: CASNRQGEVFF. DNA of the CDR3: TGTGCCAGTAACCGACAGGGGGAAGTTTTCTTT.

The genes are TRBV10-3 and TRBJ2-1, with TRBD1 as a possible D gene (5 bases). Germline V gene data show CDR1 as ENHRY and CDR2 as SYGVKD. Trimming stripped 4 bases from V and 4 bases from J, with 17 bases between. There are 16 residues in the CDR3. The CDR3 nucleotides are TGTGCCATCAGTGGGGCCCCAGGGCAAGCTTACAATGAGCAGTTCTTC. Translation gives CAISGAPGQAYNEQFF.

This clonotype occurred many times. The chain employs TRBV3-1 and TRBJ1-2; a weak D match, TRBD1 (6 bases). Germline V gene lookup returns CDR1 LGHDT and CDR2 YNNKEL (reference sequence). The CDR3 runs 14 residues. The ends were cut back, 8 bases at V and 5 bases at J, with 18 bases in the middle. The CDR3 here is CASPTPSQGYGYTF. The CDR3 region has the DNA TGTGCCAGCCCGACACCTTCCCAGGGGTATGGCTACACCTTC.

This clonotype was counted many times. The rearrangement links TRBV20-1 to TRBJ2-4, with D possibly TRBD1 on 6 matching bases. The CDR3 is made up of 14 amino acids. V lost 5 bases, J lost 8 bases, and 19 bases lay in between. Germline CDR1 is DFQATT and CDR2 is SNEGSKA (reference sequence). CDR3 sequence: CSALGHAKVDIQYF. CDR3 sequence (DNA): TGCAGTGCTCTGGGACATGCCAAAGTAGACATTCAGTACTTC.

The table lists this clonotype with many counts. The rearrangement joins TRBV28 to TRBJ1-4; possibly TRBD1 for D (6 bases). V dropped 8 bases and J dropped 8 bases, with 9 bases sitting between them. CDR1 MDHEN and CDR2 SYDVKM come from the germline V gene. This CDR3 contains 11 residues. CDR3 in DNA: TGTGCCAGCCAAAGGGGGGAAAAACTGTTTTTT. This gives the protein CASQRGEKLFF.

In this sample, this clonotype turned up many times. This chain joins TRBV10-3 and TRBJ2-3; TRBD2 matches at 9 bases. This CDR3 is 19 amino acids long. Per germline, CDR1 ENHRY and CDR2 SYGVKD. The V segment lost 0 bases and the J segment 2 bases; nucleotides outside the gene matches: 12. The CDR3 reads CAISESEIASGTYTDTQYF. CDR3 bases: TGTGCCATCAGTGAGTCCGAAATCGCTAGCGGGACTTACACAGATACGCAGTATTTT.

The V and J genes are TRBV7-9 and TRBJ1-1; 8 positions agree with TRBD1. V trimming: 5 bases; J trimming: 4 bases; junction bases outside the gene matches: 15. CDR3 length equals 17 residues. Per the germline V gene, CDR1 is SEHNR and CDR2 is FQNEAQ (reference sequence). The CDR3 here is CASSPPIVQGDFTEAFF. The DNA of the CDR3 is TGTGCCAGCAGCCCACCTATCGTACAGGGGGATTTCACTGAAGCTTTCTTT.

The chain uses TRBV20-1 and TRBJ2-7; tentatively, D is TRBD1 (5 bases). Trimming pared 7 bases from V and 1 base from J, leaving 14 bases between. CDR1 DFQATT and CDR2 SNEGSKA come from the germline V gene (reference sequence). The length of the CDR3 is 13 residues. CDR3 amino acids: CSVSQGTSYEQYF. In nucleotides, the CDR3 is TGCAGTGTATCGCAGGGCACTTCCTACGAGCAGTACTTC.

This clonotype was observed a handful of times. V is TRBV5-8 and J is TRBJ2-3; 7 nucleotides align to TRBD1. The CDR3 has 14 amino acids. V lost 1 base, J lost 6 bases, and 5 bases stayed unmatched. From germline, CDR1 is SGHTS and CDR2 YDEGEE. CDR3 coding DNA: TGTGCCAGCAGCTTGAAGGGGGCAGGCGATACGCAGTATTTT. It codes for CASSLKGAGDTQYF. Based on the CDR3 plus reference TRBV5-8 and TRBJ2-3, the full variable domain is EAGVTQSPTHLIKTRGQQATLRCSPISGHTSVYWYQQALGLGLQFLLWYDEGEERNRGNFPPRFSGRQFPNYSSELNVNALELEDSALYLCASSLKGAGDTQYFGPGTRLTVL.

This clonotype was observed many times. The chain uses TRBV7-9 and TRBJ1-2; possible D gene TRBD1, 5 bases. Germline-derived CDR1 and CDR2 are SEHNR and FQNEAQ (reference sequence). The CDR3 consists of 12 residues. The ends were cut back, 1 base at V and 7 bases at J, with 7 bases in the middle. This CDR3 is CASSLVDSGYTF. The CDR3 nucleotides are TGTGCCAGCAGCTTAGTAGACAGTGGCTACACCTTC.

This clonotype was picked up many times. This chain uses TRBV20-1 with TRBJ2-7, with D uncertain. V lost 0 bases and J 3 bases, leaving 12 bases between the germline ends. The CDR3 totals 14 residues. Germline V lookup: CDR1 DFQATT, CDR2 SNEGSKA (reference sequence). The CDR3 DNA reads TGCAGTGCTAGAGACCGACTCGTAGGCTACGAGCAGTACTTC. As protein: CSARDRLVGYEQYF.

This clonotype was found many times. The chain links TRBV18 to TRBJ1-1; D is uncertain. CDR3 size: 14 residues. CDR1 and CDR2 from the germline V gene are KGHSH and LQKENI. V was trimmed by 3 bases and J by 1 base, leaving 9 bases between them. For the CDR3, the DNA is TGTGCCAGCTCACCGCCAGGTGGGAACACTGAAGCTTTCTTT. Translation: CASSPPGGNTEAFF. The variable domain in full, with the rest retrieved from reference TRBV18 and TRBJ1-1, is NAGVMQNPRHLVRRRGQEARLRCSPMKGHSHVYWYRQLPEEGLKFMVYLQKENIIDESGMPKERFSAEFPKEGPSILRIQQVVRGDSAAYFCASSPPGGNTEAFFGQGTRLTVV.

V is TRBV5-1 and J is TRBJ2-4; a weak D match, TRBD1 (5 bases). The CDR3 runs 18 residues. V was shortened by 1 base and J by 4 bases, with 21 bases between the two germline ends. CDR1 SGHRS and CDR2 YFSETQ come from the germline V gene. CDR3 in DNA: TGCGCCAGCAGCTTGATGGACACTGGCCGTGCTAATAAAAACATTCAGTACTTC. Translating it yields CASSLMDTGRANKNIQYF.